Following are 14 T cell receptor beta chains from one sample sequenced in a study of Tregs in tolerant kidney transplant recipients. Method: immunoSEQ multiplex PCR; TCRdb's copy keeps in-frame clones and lacks some. Altogether about 61,000 clones are present, 80% to 90% being singletons, with the ten largest covering about 2%. The sequences come from Tregs from blood, collected before the transplant. All receptors come from a human donor who received a combined kidney and bone marrow transplant.

The chain links TRBV2 to TRBJ2-7; D remains ambiguous. The CDR3 spans 13 residues. V was trimmed by 6 bases and J by 5 bases, leaving 14 bases between them. CDR1 is SNHLY and CDR2 is FYNNEI in the germline V gene. The CDR3 is CASRPHGWNEQYF. The CDR3 nucleotides read TGTGCCAGCAGGCCCCATGGTTGGAACGAGCAGTACTTC.

This clone appeared a single time. The rearrangement links TRBV11-2 to TRBJ2-1, with 10 nucleotides matching TRBD2. V was pared by 3 bases and J by 6 bases, with 14 bases of the junction left unmatched. Germline V gene sequence: CDR1 SGHAT, CDR2 FQNNGV. The CDR3 sequence is 18 residues long. This CDR3 is CASSLDRVSSGSRNEQFF. CDR3 DNA sequence: TGTGCCAGCAGCTTGGACAGGGTATCTAGCGGGAGTCGCAATGAGCAGTTCTTC.

Note on this clone: This specimen includes other DNA sequences encoding the same CDR3. This chain connects TRBV5-1 to TRBJ2-1, with unresolved D. The V and J ends lost 0 bases and 4 bases respectively, with 5 bases between them. Germline V gives CDR1 SGHRS, CDR2 YFSETQ. CDR3 size: 13 residues. The CDR3, as DNA: TGCGCCAGCAGCTTGGGTGATTACAATGAGCAGTTCTTC. The encoded protein is CASSLGDYNEQFF.

The chain combines TRBV12-5 with TRBJ1-2, with D perhaps matching TRBD1 (5 bases). The V end lost 7 bases, the J end lost 2 bases, and 17 bases lay between the germline ends. This CDR3 has 15 amino acids. Germline assignment: CDR1 LGHNT and CDR2 FRNRAP. CDR3 DNA: TGTGCTAGTGCGACCGGCGCGGGGACCAACTATGGCTACACCTTC. This gives the protein CASATGAGTNYGYTF.

This clone was counted once. The V and J genes are TRBV4-1 and TRBJ1-1; a possible D gene is TRBD1 (5 bases). V lost 0 bases to trimming and J lost 0 bases, with 14 bases between them. The CDR3 length is 17 residues. Germline V lookup: CDR1 MGHRA, CDR2 YSYEKL. The CDR3 spells CASSQDSGGSMNTEAFF. The CDR3 bases are TGCGCCAGCAGCCAAGACTCGGGGGGTAGTATGAACACTGAAGCTTTCTTT.

V usage is TRBV28 and J usage is TRBJ2-7; D is ambiguous. Trimming left V 3 bases short and J 7 bases short, with 7 bases between. Per germline, CDR1 MDHEN and CDR2 SYDVKM. This CDR3 region has 11 residues. CDR3 protein: CASSLVREQYF. The CDR3 DNA is TGTGCCAGCAGTTTGGTCAGAGAGCAGTACTTC.

This chain connects TRBV5-1 to TRBJ1-2; 8 bases line up with TRBD1. This CDR3 is built from 15 residues. Unmatched junction bases numbered 4, after V lost 0 bases and J lost 3 bases. The germline CDR1 and CDR2 sequences are SGHRS and YFSETQ. The CDR3 DNA reads TGCGCCAGCAGCTTGGCATCAGGGGGCTACTATGGCTACACCTTC. It is translated as CASSLASGGYYGYTF.

The V call is TRBV25-1, the J call TRBJ1-4; the D gene is possibly TRBD1 (6 bases). The CDR3 spans 15 residues. V was clipped by 6 bases and J by 5 bases, with 16 bases between them. The germline gives CDR1 MGHDK, CDR2 SYGVNS. The CDR3 is CASSETGGANEKLFF. CDR3 DNA: TGTGCCAGCAGCGAGACCGGGGGGGCGAATGAAAAACTGTTTTTT. The entire variable domain, with the rest obtained from reference TRBV25-1 and TRBJ1-4, is as follows: EADIYQTPRYLVIGTGKKITLECSQTMGHDKMYWYQQDPGMELHLIHYSYGVNSTEKGDLSSESTVSRIRTEHFPLTLESARPSHTSQYLCASSETGGANEKLFFGSGTQLSVL.

The chain couples TRBV14 to TRBJ2-1; maybe TRBD2 (5 bases). Germline CDR1 and CDR2: SGHDN and FVKESK. V dropped 4 bases and J dropped 2 bases, with 15 bases sitting between them. The CDR3 extends over 16 amino acids. DNA of the CDR3: TGTGCCAGCAGCCTGCACGGACTGCCCCCCTACAATGAGCAGTTCTTC. Its translation is CASSLHGLPPYNEQFF.

This clone was detected a few times. This rearrangement joins TRBV6-5 to TRBJ2-1; TRBD2 aligns across 12 bases. From germline, CDR1 is MNHEY and CDR2 SVGAGI. After removal of 7 bases from V and 8 bases from J, the junction contained 9 bases not matched to a gene. This CDR3 is 15 amino acids long. The CDR3 spells CASTLMTSGGDEQFF. CDR3 nucleotide sequence: TGTGCCAGCACCCTAATGACTAGCGGGGGAGATGAGCAGTTCTTC.

This clone occurred once. The chain couples TRBV30 to TRBJ1-2; D is unresolved. The CDR3 runs 12 residues. CDR1 GTSNPN and CDR2 SVGIG come from the germline V gene (reference sequence). Trimming shortened V by 5 bases and J by 0 bases, and 7 bases separated the two germline ends. The CDR3 sequence is CAWFIANYGYTF. CDR3 sequence (DNA): TGTGCCTGGTTTATAGCTAACTATGGCTACACCTTC.

This rearrangement joins TRBV5-1 to TRBJ2-1, with 7 bases aligning to TRBD1. CDR3 length equals 14 residues. J lost 5 bases, V lost 4 bases, and 6 bases had no gene match. The germline gives CDR1 SGHRS, CDR2 YFSETQ. CDR3 sequence: CASSPMTGNNEQFF. The CDR3 nucleotides are TGCGCCAGCAGCCCTATGACAGGGAACAATGAGCAGTTCTTC.

CDR3 sequence reads: CATRGGARYGYTF. The CDR3 nucleotides read TGTGCCACCAGGGGCGGAGCGCGCTATGGCTACACCTTC. This chain joins TRBV15 and TRBJ1-2; D ambiguous. The CDR3 length is 13 residues. In germline, CDR1 is LNHNV, CDR2 YYDKDF (reference sequence). The ends were cut back, 6 bases at V and 4 bases at J, with 12 bases in the middle.

This clone was found once. This chain uses TRBV18 with TRBJ2-7; 10 positions match TRBD1. Looked up from germline, CDR1 is KGHSH and CDR2 is LQKENI. CDR3 length: 14 amino acids. The V segment lost 4 bases and the J segment 6 bases; nucleotides outside the gene matches: 6. CDR3 residues: CASSLRDRGAEQYF. The CDR3 DNA follows: TGTGCCAGCTCACTCCGGGACAGGGGAGCCGAGCAGTACTTC.